Presented here are 31 T cell receptor beta chains from one specimen sequenced in a study of shared clonotypes between healthy human individuals. The protocol was immunoSEQ multiplex PCR, while the TCRdb copy is restricted to in-frame clones and leaves out a portion. The profile shows 400,000 or so clones, just over 95% of them singletons. The source material was memory CD8+ T cells sorted from blood. Subset: CD45RO+ cells pooled with CCR7-negative TemRA cells. The receptors stem from a man aged 25 to 45 in good health.

The V call is TRBV5-5, the J call TRBJ1-2; TRBD1 is a possible D gene (5 bases). CDR3 size: 15 residues. Germline values: CDR1 SGHKS, CDR2 YYEKEE (reference sequence). V lost 3 bases and J 2 bases, leaving 14 bases between the germline ends. CDR3 bases: TGTGCCAGCAGCTACGGACATAGCCCCAACTATGGCTACACCTTC. This encodes CASSYGHSPNYGYTF.

J is TRBJ2-3 and V is TRBV6-1, with 7 bases aligning to TRBD2. The junction had 11 bases not matched to a gene; V was cut back by 0 bases and J by 5 bases. CDR3 length equals 17 residues. Germline assignment: CDR1 MNHNS and CDR2 SASEGT. The CDR3 loop reads CASSEARLGRAIDTQYF. The CDR3 nucleotides read TGTGCCAGCAGTGAAGCTCGATTGGGGAGGGCCATAGATACGCAGTATTTT.

The rearrangement links TRBV6-5 to TRBJ2-3; 7 bases are a match to TRBD2. The CDR3 contains 14 residues. V lost 5 bases and J lost 6; bases outside the gene matches: 8. Germline V CDR1 and CDR2: MNHEY, SVGAGI. CDR3 region: CASSTPGLYDTQYF. The CDR3 bases are TGTGCCAGCAGTACTCCGGGACTATATGATACGCAGTATTTT.

The chain recombines TRBV27 with TRBJ2-3; no clear D. The CDR3 runs 11 residues. Trimming removed 6 bases at V and 6 bases at J, with 7 bases between. Per the germline V gene, CDR1 is MNHEY and CDR2 is SMNVEV (reference sequence). The CDR3 DNA sequence: TGTGCCAGCAGGGGGTACGATACGCAGTATTTT. This sequence encodes CASRGYDTQYF.

The chain has TRBV11-2 and TRBJ2-5, with 8 bases that match TRBD2. Trimming removed 0 bases from V and 5 bases from J; junction bases left unmatched: 11. The germline gives CDR1 SGHAT, CDR2 FQNNGV. The CDR3 sequence is 17 residues long. The chain's CDR3 is CASSLEGISGAGETQYF. Written as DNA, the CDR3 is TGTGCCAGCAGCTTAGAGGGGATTAGCGGGGCGGGGGAGACCCAGTACTTC.

This chain connects TRBV5-1 to TRBJ1-3; 7 nucleotides match TRBD1. The CDR3 loop spans 15 amino acids. Germline trimming cut 4 bases from V and 2 bases from J; bases unmatched to any gene: 6. Per germline, CDR1 SGHRS and CDR2 YFSETQ. This CDR3 reads CASSLQGNPGNTIYF. The CDR3 region has the DNA TGCGCCAGCAGCCTACAGGGGAATCCTGGAAACACCATATATTTT.

The rearrangement links TRBV11-2 to TRBJ2-1; D is uncertain. This CDR3 has 15 residues. The germline V gene encodes CDR1 SGHAT and CDR2 FQNNGV. The V and J ends lost 3 bases and 5 bases respectively, with 14 bases between them. The CDR3 bases are TGTGCCAGCAGCTTCCCCCCTCCGAAAAACAATGAGCAGTTCTTC. Its protein product is CASSFPPPKNNEQFF.

This clone appeared a few times. V is TRBV5-1 and J is TRBJ2-2, with D possibly matching TRBD2 (6 bases). Germline V gene sequence: CDR1 SGHRS, CDR2 YFSETQ. V lost 4 bases and J lost 5, with 21 bases in between. The CDR3 contains 17 residues. CDR3 in DNA: TGCGCCAGCAGCATACCCCCGCCCGGGGGAACTACCGGGGAGCTGTTTTTT. Its translation: CASSIPPPGGTTGELFF.

The J gene is TRBJ2-7, the V gene TRBV29-1; 7 bases agree with TRBD1. The CDR3 extends over 13 amino acids. The germline CDR1 and CDR2 sequences are SQVTM and ANQGSEA. V was pared by 7 bases and J by 0 bases, with 6 bases of the junction left unmatched. CDR3 in amino acids: CSAGTVSSYEQYF. The CDR3, as DNA: TGCAGCGCCGGGACAGTGAGCTCCTACGAGCAGTACTTC.

The V and J genes are TRBV4-2 and TRBJ2-3, with 11 positions matching TRBD2. Looked up from germline, CDR1 is LGHNA and CDR2 is YNFKEQ. V dropped 3 bases and J dropped 1; count of bases not matched to a gene: 6. The CDR3 is made up of 17 amino acids. CDR3 loop: CASSHGTSGGRTDTQYF. CDR3 nucleotide sequence: TGTGCCAGCAGCCATGGGACTAGCGGAGGTCGCACAGATACGCAGTATTTT.

The chain carries TRBV5-1 and TRBJ2-3; unclear D gene. V dropped 4 bases and J dropped 1 base, with 10 bases sitting between them. Germline V gives CDR1 SGHRS, CDR2 YFSETQ. The CDR3 runs 14 residues. The CDR3 DNA reads TGCGCCAGCAGCGCGGACGGTGGCACAGATACGCAGTATTTT. Translated: CASSADGGTDTQYF.

This clone was observed a single time. This chain connects TRBV15 to TRBJ2-3; D unclear. This CDR3 is built from 15 residues. CDR1 and CDR2 from the germline V gene are LNHNV and YYDKDF (reference sequence). V lost 2 bases, J lost 2 bases, and 11 bases lay in between. The CDR3 region is CATSRKEWNTDTQYF. CDR3 in DNA: TGTGCCACCAGCAGAAAAGAGTGGAACACAGATACGCAGTATTTT.

The CDR3 DNA reads as TGTGCCAGCAGATTAGGGCTGCGCTTTAACACCGGGGAGCTGTTTTTT. Amino acids: CASRLGLRFNTGELFF. The chain combines TRBV5-8 with TRBJ2-2, with D hard to call. Trimming left V 5 bases short and J 2 bases short, with 16 bases between. The CDR3 is 16 amino acids. Germline V gives CDR1 SGHTS, CDR2 YDEGEE.

CDR3 amino acids: CASSLEAIYGYTF. In DNA form, the CDR3 reads TGCGCCAGCAGCTTGGAAGCAATTTATGGCTACACCTTC. This chain joins TRBV5-1 and TRBJ1-2; D gene uncertain. The germline V and J ends were trimmed by 0 bases and 5 bases, with 8 bases remaining between them. Germline V gives CDR1 SGHRS, CDR2 YFSETQ. The CDR3 runs 13 residues.

The rearrangement joins TRBV10-3 to TRBJ1-1; no reliable D call. Between the trimmed V and J ends, which lost 6 bases and 4 bases, there was a span of 15 bases. Looked up from germline, CDR1 is ENHRY and CDR2 is SYGVKD. The length of the CDR3 is 14 residues. This CDR3 reads CAISRPGDTTEAFF. The CDR3 nucleotides are TGTGCCATCAGCCGGCCAGGTGACACCACTGAAGCTTTCTTT.

The J gene is TRBJ2-3, the V gene TRBV19; D is possibly TRBD1 or TRBD2 (5 bases each). The ends were cut back, 2 bases at V and 4 bases at J, with 13 bases in the middle. From germline, CDR1 is LNHDA and CDR2 SQIVND (reference sequence). This CDR3 spans 15 amino acids. The CDR3 reads CASSIRARGADTQYF. The CDR3 DNA is TGTGCCAGTAGTATACGGGCTAGAGGGGCAGATACGCAGTATTTT.

This rearrangement joins TRBV5-4 to TRBJ2-2, with D hard to call. Trimming stripped 0 bases from V and 8 bases from J, with 14 bases between. The CDR3 is 15 amino acids. CDR1 is SGHNT and CDR2 is YYREEE in the germline V gene (reference sequence). CDR3 protein: CASSLDQPGRGELFF. In DNA form, the CDR3 reads TGTGCCAGCAGCTTGGATCAGCCAGGCCGTGGGGAGCTGTTTTTT.

CDR3 residues: CASSAGGGGEQYF. DNA of the CDR3: TGTGCCAGCAGCGCAGGGGGCGGGGGCGAGCAGTACTTC. This chain links TRBV11-3 with TRBJ2-7; TRBD1 is a possible D gene (8 bases). V was pared by 5 bases and J by 6 bases, with 14 bases between. The CDR3 covers 13 residues. CDR1 is SGHNT and CDR2 is YENEEA in the germline V gene.

This chain connects TRBV5-6 to TRBJ2-3; possibly TRBD1 for D (6 bases). Germline V gene data show CDR1 as SGHDT and CDR2 as YYEEEE. With 0 bases removed from V and 6 bases from J, the gap between germline ends came to 14 bases. The CDR3 sequence is 15 residues long. DNA for the CDR3: TGTGCCAGCAGCTTGGTAGTTGGGGGCCGGGATACGCAGTATTTT. Encoded protein: CASSLVVGGRDTQYF.

The chain has TRBV5-6 and TRBJ1-2; TRBD1 is a possible D gene (6 bases). The V end lost 1 base, the J end lost 4 bases, and 11 bases lay between the germline ends. CDR1 is SGHDT, CDR2 YYEEEE, per germline. The CDR3 loop spans 14 amino acids. The CDR3 reads CASSLQGPIYGYTF. In DNA form, the CDR3 reads TGTGCCAGCAGCTTGCAGGGGCCCATCTATGGCTACACCTTC.

CDR3 sequence reads: CASTSGDTQYF. The DNA for the CDR3 is TGTGCCAGCACCAGTGGAGATACGCAGTATTTT. The chain employs TRBV9 and TRBJ2-3, with D unclear. The CDR3 totals 11 residues. V was clipped by 6 bases and J by 5 bases, with 7 bases between them. Germline assignment: CDR1 SGDLS and CDR2 YYNGEE.

The chain couples TRBV7-2 to TRBJ1-2, with TRBD1 matching over 7 bases. The V gene end was trimmed by 2 bases and the J gene end by 4 bases; junction bases not matched to a gene: 7. CDR3 size: 15 residues. Per the germline V gene, CDR1 is SGHTA and CDR2 is FQGNSA. This chain's CDR3 is CASSLWTGAPYGYTF. DNA for the CDR3: TGTGCCAGCAGCTTATGGACAGGCGCCCCCTATGGCTACACCTTC.

This chain uses TRBV5-4 with TRBJ1-1, with D possibly TRBD1 on 5 matching bases. Trimming took 3 bases from V and 1 from J, leaving 16 bases between them. The CDR3 spans 16 residues. Germline V gives CDR1 SGHNT, CDR2 YYREEE (reference sequence). The DNA of the CDR3 is TGTGCCAGCAGCTCAAGGATTTCAACAGGGAACACTGAAGCTTTCTTT. Translating gives CASSSRISTGNTEAFF.

The chain carries TRBV29-1 and TRBJ2-1; D remains ambiguous. The CDR3 is 13 residues long. In germline, CDR1 is SQVTM, CDR2 ANQGSEA. V gave up 4 bases and J gave up 4 bases, with 11 bases separating them. Here the CDR3 reads CSVVIGIYNEQFF. Written as DNA, the CDR3 is TGCAGCGTTGTCATAGGGATTTACAATGAGCAGTTCTTC.

There are a few counts of this clone. The chain employs TRBV4-2 and TRBJ2-7; TRBD2 matches at 7 bases. CDR1 LGHNA and CDR2 YNFKEQ come from the germline V gene. CDR3 length: 15 amino acids. Germline trimming cut 0 bases from V and 7 bases from J; bases unmatched to any gene: 9. The CDR3 sequence is CASSQDNAGVREQYF. The CDR3 coding sequence is TGTGCCAGCAGCCAAGATAATGCGGGAGTTCGTGAGCAGTACTTC.

V gene TRBV28 combines with J gene TRBJ2-7; 8 bases match TRBD1. The CDR3 runs to 15 residues. The germline V gene encodes CDR1 MDHEN and CDR2 SYDVKM. The J segment lost 3 bases and the V segment lost 6 bases, leaving 10 bases of the junction unmatched. Here the CDR3 reads CASRVGRTGGYEQYF. CDR3 coding DNA: TGTGCCAGCAGGGTGGGTAGAACAGGGGGCTACGAGCAGTACTTC.

The chain couples TRBV29-1 to TRBJ1-3, with D perhaps matching TRBD1 (5 bases). The CDR3 consists of 14 residues. The ends were cut back, 4 bases at V and 0 bases at J, with 10 bases in the middle. Per the germline V gene, CDR1 is SQVTM and CDR2 is ANQGSEA. The CDR3 spells CSVVSRDSGNTIYF. The CDR3 DNA follows: TGCAGCGTTGTGAGCAGGGACTCTGGAAACACCATATATTTT.

The chain joins TRBV5-4 to TRBJ2-1, with 11 bases fitting TRBD2. This CDR3 has 15 amino acids. J lost 7 bases, V lost 5 bases, and 8 bases had no gene match. Per the germline V gene, CDR1 is SGHNT and CDR2 is YYREEE (reference sequence). The CDR3, as DNA: TGTGCCAGCAGTCCCAATAGCGGGAGGGTTAATGAGCAGTTCTTC. Protein product: CASSPNSGRVNEQFF. Looking up the rest from reference TRBV5-4 and TRBJ2-1 gives the full variable domain: ETGVTQSPTHLIKTRGQQVTLRCSSQSGHNTVSWYQQALGQGPQFIFQYYREEENGRGNFPPRFSGLQFPNYSSELNVNALELDDSALYLCASSPNSGRVNEQFFGPGTRLTVL.

This sequence joins TRBV28 and TRBJ2-7; the D gene could be TRBD1 or TRBD2 (5 bases each). V was pared by 3 bases and J by 6 bases, with 9 bases between. The CDR3 totals 12 residues. CDR1 and CDR2 from the germline V gene are MDHEN and SYDVKM. The CDR3 sequence: CASSFGGREQYF. The CDR3 nucleotides read TGTGCCAGCAGTTTTGGGGGACGCGAGCAGTACTTC. The complete variable domain, with remaining parts taken from reference TRBV28 and TRBJ2-7, reads DVKVTQSSRYLVKRTGEKVFLECVQDMDHENMFWYRQDPGLGLRLIYFSYDVKMKEKGDIPEGYSVSREKKERFSLILESASTNQTSMYLCASSFGGREQYFGPGTRLTVT.

This chain links TRBV27 with TRBJ2-5; D remains ambiguous. The CDR3 covers 17 residues. V shed 5 bases and J shed 0 bases, with 19 bases lying between them. Germline values: CDR1 MNHEY, CDR2 SMNVEV (reference sequence). The CDR3 loop reads CASSVVFRLPYQETQYF. The CDR3 region has the DNA TGTGCCAGCAGTGTAGTCTTTAGGTTACCTTACCAAGAGACCCAGTACTTC.

The V call is TRBV19, the J call TRBJ1-1, with D possibly being TRBD1 (6 bases). Trimming shortened V by 4 bases and J by 0 bases, and 30 bases separated the two germline ends. This CDR3 has 21 amino acids. CDR1 and CDR2 from the germline V gene are LNHDA and SQIVND (reference sequence). Written as DNA, the CDR3 is TGTGCCAGTAGTACCCCCGGGTGGGCAGGGGCCGGTAACTTCATGAACACTGAAGCTTTCTTT. This gives the protein CASSTPGWAGAGNFMNTEAFF. Supplemented by reference TRBV19 and TRBJ1-1, the full variable domain reads DGGITQSPKYLFRKEGQNVTLSCEQNLNHDAMYWYRQDPGQGLRLIYYSQIVNDFQKGDIAEGYSVSREKKESFPLTVTSAQKNPTAFYLCASSTPGWAGAGNFMNTEAFFGQGTRLTVV.